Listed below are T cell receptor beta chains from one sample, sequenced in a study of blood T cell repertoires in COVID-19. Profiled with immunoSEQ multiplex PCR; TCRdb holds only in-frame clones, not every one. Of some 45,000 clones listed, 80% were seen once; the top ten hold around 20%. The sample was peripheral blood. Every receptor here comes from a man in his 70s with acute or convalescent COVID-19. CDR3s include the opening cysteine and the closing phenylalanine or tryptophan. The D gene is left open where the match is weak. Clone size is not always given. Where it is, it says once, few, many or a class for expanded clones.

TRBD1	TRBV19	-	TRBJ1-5	CASRKTGQGANSNQPQHF	TGTGCCAGTAGGAAAACGGGACAGGGGGCGAATAGCAATCAGCCCCAGCATTTT
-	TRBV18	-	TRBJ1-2	CASSGLQEANYGYTF	TGTGCCAGCTCAGGACTACAGGAAGCTAACTATGGCTACACCTTC
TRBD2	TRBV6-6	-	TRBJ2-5	CASSWTSGGTGETQYF	TGTGCCAGCAGTTGGACTAGCGGGGGCACCGGGGAGACCCAGTACTTC
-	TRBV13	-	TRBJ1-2	CASSSRRSYGYTF	TGTGCCAGCAGCTCGAGGCGCAGCTATGGCTACACCTTC
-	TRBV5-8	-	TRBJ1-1	CASSPDSMNTEAFF	TGTGCCAGCAGCCCGGACAGCATGAACACTGAAGCTTTCTTT
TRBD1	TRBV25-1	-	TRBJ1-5	CASSGTGGQPQHF	TGTGCCAGCAGTGGGACAGGGGGTCAGCCCCAGCATTTT
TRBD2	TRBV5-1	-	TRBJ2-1	CASSLVGTSGGGYNEQFF	TGCGCCAGCAGCTTGGTGGGGACTAGCGGGGGAGGGTACAATGAGCAGTTCTTC
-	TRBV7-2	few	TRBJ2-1	CASSLVQGSYNEQFF	TGTGCCAGCAGCTTAGTGCAGGGCTCCTACAATGAGCAGTTCTTC
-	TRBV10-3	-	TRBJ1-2	CAISEWRHRSYGYTF	TGTGCCATCAGTGAGTGGCGACACAGAAGCTATGGCTACACCTTC
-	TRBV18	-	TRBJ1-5	CASSPSVGSQGPQHF	TGTGCCAGCTCACCATCAGTAGGCTCGCAGGGGCCCCAGCATTTT
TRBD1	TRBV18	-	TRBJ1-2	CASSRQGGNGYTF	TGTGCCAGCTCAAGACAGGGAGGTAATGGCTACACCTTC
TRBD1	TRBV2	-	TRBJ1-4	CASSNRGSGEKLFF	TGTGCCAGCAGTAACAGGGGGTCGGGTGAAAAACTGTTTTTT
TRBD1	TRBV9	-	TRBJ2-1	CASSVVAGQGALYNEQFF	TGTGCCAGCAGCGTAGTCGCGGGACAGGGGGCCCTATACAATGAGCAGTTCTTC
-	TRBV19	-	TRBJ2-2	CASSRTGIVGELFF	TGTGCCAGTAGTAGAACAGGGATCGTCGGGGAGCTGTTTTTT
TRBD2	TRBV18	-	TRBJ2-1	CASSPRTSGVYNEQFF	TGTGCCAGCTCCCCCAGGACCAGCGGGGTCTACAATGAGCAGTTCTTC
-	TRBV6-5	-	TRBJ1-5	CASSRAGGSNQPQHF	TGTGCCAGCAGCCGAGCGGGAGGAAGCAATCAGCCCCAGCATTTT
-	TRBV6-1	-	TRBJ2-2	CASSALKSLGAGELFF	TGTGCCAGCAGTGCATTAAAGTCCCTCGGGGCCGGGGAGCTGTTTTTT
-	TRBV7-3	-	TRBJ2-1	CASTAGSSYNEQFF	TGTGCCAGCACTGCGGGTTCGTCCTACAATGAGCAGTTCTTC
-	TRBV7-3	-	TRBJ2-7	CASSPGHQSYEQYF	TGTGCCAGCAGCCCGGGACACCAATCCTACGAGCAGTACTTC
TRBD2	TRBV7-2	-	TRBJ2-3	CASSGLAGGLTDTQYF	TGTGCCAGCAGCGGACTAGCGGGGGGGCTAACAGATACGCAGTATTTT
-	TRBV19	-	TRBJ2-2	CASSSRVSAGELFF	TGTGCCAGTAGTTCCAGGGTTTCCGCCGGGGAGCTGTTTTTT
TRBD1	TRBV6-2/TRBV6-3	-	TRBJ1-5	CASSYLGTVNQPQHF	TGTGCCAGCAGTTACCTCGGGACAGTAAATCAGCCCCAGCATTTT
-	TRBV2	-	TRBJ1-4	CASMSFFLRGNLNEKLFF	TGTGCCAGCATGTCCTTCTTTTTGCGGGGCAACTTGAATGAAAAACTGTTTTTT
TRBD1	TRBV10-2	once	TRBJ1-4	CASRERGLSTNEKLFF	TGCGCCAGCAGAGAAAGGGGGCTTTCAACTAATGAAAAACTGTTTTTT
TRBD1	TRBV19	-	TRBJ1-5	CASAQGASNQPQHF	TGTGCCAGCGCACAGGGGGCCAGCAATCAGCCCCAGCATTTT
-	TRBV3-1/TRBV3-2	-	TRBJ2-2	CASSQGGLNTGELFF	TGTGCCAGCAGCCAAGGAGGGTTGAACACCGGGGAGCTGTTTTTT
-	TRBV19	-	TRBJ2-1	CASSTPGNVDNEQFF	TGTGCCAGTAGTACGCCGGGAAATGTAGACAATGAGCAGTTCTTC
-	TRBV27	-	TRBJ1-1	CASSLGHSVSTEAFF	TGTGCCAGCAGTTTAGGTCACAGTGTTAGCACTGAAGCTTTCTTT
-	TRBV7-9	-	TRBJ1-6	CASSLGTENNSPLHF	TGTGCCAGCAGCTTAGGGACTGAGAATAATTCACCCCTCCACTTT
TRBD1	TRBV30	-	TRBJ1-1	CAWSRTGNTEAFF	TGTGCCTGGAGTAGGACAGGGAACACTGAAGCTTTCTTT
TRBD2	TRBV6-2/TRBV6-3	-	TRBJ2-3	CASSYGTSGADTQYF	TGTGCCAGCAGTTACGGGACTAGCGGCGCAGATACGCAGTATTTT
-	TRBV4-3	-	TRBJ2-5	CASSHLGLPETQYF	TGCGCCAGCAGCCATCTGGGACTCCCGGAGACCCAGTACTTC
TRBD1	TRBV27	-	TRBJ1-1	CASIPGQGRGSEAFF	TGTGCCAGCATACCCGGACAGGGAAGGGGGTCTGAAGCTTTCTTT
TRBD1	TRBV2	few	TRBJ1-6	CASSWTGGMASPLHF	TGTGCCAGCAGCTGGACAGGAGGTATGGCATCACCCCTCCACTTT
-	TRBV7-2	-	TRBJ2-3	CASSLAPGGGTDTQYF	TGTGCCAGCAGCTTAGCGCCCGGGGGTGGCACAGATACGCAGTATTTT
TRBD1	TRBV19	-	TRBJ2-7	CATQGTGGIYEQYF	TGTGCCACCCAAGGCACAGGGGGAATCTACGAGCAGTACTTC
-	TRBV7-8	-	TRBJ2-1	CASSLYGGQTNEQFF	TGTGCCAGCAGCTTATACGGCGGCCAGACCAATGAGCAGTTCTTC
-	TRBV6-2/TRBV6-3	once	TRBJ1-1	CASSYYGETEAFF	TGTGCCAGCAGTTACTACGGTGAAACTGAAGCTTTCTTT
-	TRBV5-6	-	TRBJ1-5	CASSPLNRGNQPQHF	TGTGCCAGCAGCCCCCTAAACAGGGGCAATCAGCCCCAGCATTTT
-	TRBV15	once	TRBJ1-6	CATSRDRSINSPLHF	TGTGCCACCAGCAGAGATCGGTCGATTAATTCACCCCTCCACTTT
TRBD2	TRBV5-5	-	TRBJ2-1	CASRRTSGVVYNEQFF	TGTGCCAGCAGAAGGACTAGCGGGGTAGTCTACAATGAGCAGTTCTTC
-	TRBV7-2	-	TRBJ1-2	CASSLDAQSIYGYTF	TGTGCCAGCAGCTTAGATGCACAGAGTATCTATGGCTACACCTTC
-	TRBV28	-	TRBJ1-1	CASRYYTEAFF	TGTGCCAGCAGATACTACACTGAAGCTTTCTTT
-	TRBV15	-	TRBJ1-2	CATSRDERGYTF	TGTGCCACCAGCAGAGATGAGCGTGGCTACACCTTC
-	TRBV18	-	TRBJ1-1	CASSPAIQNTEAFF	TGTGCCAGCTCACCAGCGATCCAGAACACTGAAGCTTTCTTT
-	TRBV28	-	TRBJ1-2	CASSSRQPHGYTF	TGTGCCAGCAGTTCCCGACAGCCCCATGGCTACACCTTC
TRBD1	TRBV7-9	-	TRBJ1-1	CASSSSTGMNTEAFF	TGTGCCAGCAGCTCCTCGACAGGGATGAACACTGAAGCTTTCTTT
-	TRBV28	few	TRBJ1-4	CASSSPGHQREKLFF	TGTGCCAGCAGCTCTCCGGGACACCAAAGGGAAAAACTGTTTTTT